The sample holds many counts of the clone carrying this T cell receptor (beta chain). The sample originates from a study of T-cell reconstitution after alpha-beta-depleted transplantation in children. As it was prepared, the TCRbeta library received unique molecular identifiers. TCRdb ran MiXCR on the PCR reads and lists one entry per CDR3 protein. This sample has 200,000 to 250,000 distinct CDR3 sequences, with around 12% found just once. Germline-derived CDR1 and CDR2 are DFQATT and SNEGSKA (reference sequence). V shed 3 bases, J shed 2 bases, and the junction held 5 bases outside the gene matches. The CDR3 loop spans 14 amino acids.

The genes are TRBV20-1 and TRBJ2-5, with 8 nucleotides matching TRBD1. The clonotype originates from a human donor who donated a stem cell graft to a child with acute lymphoblastic leukemia. The input for sequencing was PBMCs from the stem cell graft donor, taken from the stem cell graft. In nucleotides, the CDR3 is TGCAGTGCTAGCAGGACAGGGACACAAGAGACCCAGTACTTC. It translates to CSASRTGTQETQYF.